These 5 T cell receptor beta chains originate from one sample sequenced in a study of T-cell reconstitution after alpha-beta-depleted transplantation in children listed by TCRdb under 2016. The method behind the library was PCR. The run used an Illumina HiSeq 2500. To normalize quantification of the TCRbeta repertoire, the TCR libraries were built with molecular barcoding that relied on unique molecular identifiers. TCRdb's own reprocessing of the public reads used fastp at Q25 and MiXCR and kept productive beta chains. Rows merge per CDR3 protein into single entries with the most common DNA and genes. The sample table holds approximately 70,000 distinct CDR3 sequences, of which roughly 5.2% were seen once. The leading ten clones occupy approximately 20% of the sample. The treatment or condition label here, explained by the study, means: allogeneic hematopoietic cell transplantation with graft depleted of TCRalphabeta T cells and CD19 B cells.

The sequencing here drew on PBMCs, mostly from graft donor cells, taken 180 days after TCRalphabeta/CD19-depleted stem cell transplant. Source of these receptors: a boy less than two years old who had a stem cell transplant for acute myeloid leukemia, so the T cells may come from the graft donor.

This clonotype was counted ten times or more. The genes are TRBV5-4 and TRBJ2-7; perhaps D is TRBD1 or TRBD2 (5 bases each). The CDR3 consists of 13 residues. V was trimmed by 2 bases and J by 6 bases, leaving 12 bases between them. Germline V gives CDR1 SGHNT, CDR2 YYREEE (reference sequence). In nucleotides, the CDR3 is TGTGCCAGCAGCTTCCGGGATCAGGGCGAGCAGTACGTC. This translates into CASSFRDQGEQYV.

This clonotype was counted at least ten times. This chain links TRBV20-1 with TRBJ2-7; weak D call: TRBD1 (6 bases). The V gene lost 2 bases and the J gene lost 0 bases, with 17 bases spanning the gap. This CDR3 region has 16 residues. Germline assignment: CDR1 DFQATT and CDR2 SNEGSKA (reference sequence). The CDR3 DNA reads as TGCAGTGCTAGAACGACGGGACACACTTACTCCTACGAGCAGTACTTC. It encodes CSARTTGHTYSYEQYF.

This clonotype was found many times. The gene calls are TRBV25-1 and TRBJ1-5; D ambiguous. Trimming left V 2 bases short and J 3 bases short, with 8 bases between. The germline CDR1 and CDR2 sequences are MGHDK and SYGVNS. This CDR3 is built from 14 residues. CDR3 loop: CASSEVGFNQPQHF. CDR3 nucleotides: TGTGCCAGCAGTGAAGTCGGATTCAATCAGCCCCAGCATTTT.

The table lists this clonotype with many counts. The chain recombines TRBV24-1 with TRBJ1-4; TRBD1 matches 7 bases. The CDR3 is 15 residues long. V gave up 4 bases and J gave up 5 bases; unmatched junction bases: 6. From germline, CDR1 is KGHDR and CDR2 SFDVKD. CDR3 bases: TGTGCCACCAGTGACAACAGCAGGGGGAATGAAAAACTGTTTTTT. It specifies CATSDNSRGNEKLFF.

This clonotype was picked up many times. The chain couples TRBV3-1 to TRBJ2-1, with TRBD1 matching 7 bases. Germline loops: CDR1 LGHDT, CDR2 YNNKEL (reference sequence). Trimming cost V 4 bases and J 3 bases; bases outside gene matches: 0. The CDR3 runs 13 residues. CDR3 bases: TGTGCCAGCAGCCGACAGGGCTACAATGAGCAGTTCTTC. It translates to CASSRQGYNEQFF.